Below, 13 T cell receptor beta chains from the same sample are listed, as sequenced in a study of T cells in Graves' hyperthyroidism and ophthalmopathy. RNA transcripts were the template for amplifying TCR beta CDR3 regions. With the HTBI primer set, the TCR CDR3 went through a first round of RT-PCR. TCRdb re-called the multiplex PCR reads through MiXCR, storing one row per CDR3 protein. The sample consists of more than 300,000 distinct CDR3 sequences, around 14% of them appearing once. The sequencing sample was made of blood. The receptors originated from a woman between 55 and 75 years old with Graves' hyperthyroidism.

This clonotype came up many times. The chain employs TRBV9 and TRBJ2-5; 7 bases line up with TRBD2. The CDR3 is made up of 15 amino acids. Germline CDR1 SGDLS, CDR2 YYNGEE. Germline trimming cut 5 bases from V and 1 base from J; bases unmatched to any gene: 8. This chain's CDR3 is CASSVGRPPQETQYF. The CDR3 DNA is TGTGCCAGCAGTGTCGGGAGGCCACCCCAAGAGACCCAGTACTTC.

Ten or more counts support this clonotype. The genes are TRBV2 and TRBJ2-7, with D possibly matching TRBD1 (6 bases). CDR3 length: 14 residues. The V gene's germline CDR1 is SNHLY and CDR2 FYNNEI. V gave up 7 bases and J gave up 1 base, with 14 bases separating them. In DNA, the CDR3 is TGTGCCAGCATGGGGGCTAGCAGGTCCTACGAGCAGTACTTC. The encoded protein is CASMGASRSYEQYF. The entire variable domain, with the rest obtained from reference TRBV2 and TRBJ2-7, is as follows: EPEVTQTPSHQVTQMGQEVILRCVPISNHLYFYWYRQILGQKVEFLVSFYNNEISEKSEIFDDQFSVERPDGSNFTLKIRSTKLEDSAMYFCASMGASRSYEQYFGPGTRLTVT.

This clonotype was counted many times. This chain uses TRBV27 with TRBJ2-1; a possible D gene is TRBD1 (6 bases). V lost 3 bases to trimming and J lost 6 bases, with 12 bases between them. Germline CDR1 is MNHEY and CDR2 is SMNVEV (reference sequence). The CDR3 has 14 residues. CDR3 protein: CASSFGQGINEQFF. The CDR3 coding sequence is TGTGCCAGCAGTTTTGGGCAGGGGATCAATGAGCAGTTCTTC.

This clonotype was counted only a few times. V is TRBV5-4 and J is TRBJ2-5; perhaps TRBD1 as D (5 bases). This CDR3 has 13 amino acids. Germline-derived CDR1 and CDR2 are SGHNT and YYREEE (reference sequence). Trimming stripped 5 bases from V and 1 base from J, with 9 bases between. The CDR3 DNA follows: TGTGCCAGCAGGCAGGGCATCCAAGAGACCCAGTACTTC. It encodes CASRQGIQETQYF.

This clonotype was seen more than once but under ten times. This sequence may be a read error, since a much larger clone differs from it by one base. In DNA, the CDR3 is TGTGCCAGCAGGATGGCAGGGGGTCAGCCCCAGCATTTT. Protein: CASRMAGGQPQHF. The chain uses TRBV12-3 or TRBV12-4 and TRBJ1-5, with 7 nucleotides matching TRBD1. CDR3 length: 13 residues. J lost 6 bases, V lost 6 bases, and 5 bases had no gene match.

A few counts support this clonotype. The chain recombines TRBV10-3 with TRBJ2-3; no firm D call. The ends were cut back, 0 bases at V and 6 bases at J, with 7 bases in the middle. Germline CDR1 reads ENHRY; CDR2 reads SYGVKD. This CDR3 is built from 13 residues. The CDR3 here is CAISESRWDTQYF. In DNA form, the CDR3 reads TGTGCCATCAGTGAGTCACGTTGGGATACGCAGTATTTT.

This clonotype showed up many times. This sequence joins TRBV6-1 and TRBJ2-1, with TRBD2 identical over 8 bases. Unmatched junction bases numbered 12, after V lost 6 bases and J lost 5 bases. CDR1 MNHNS and CDR2 SASEGT come from the germline V gene. The CDR3 contains 16 residues. This CDR3 reads CASRTPTREGHNEQFF. CDR3 sequence (DNA): TGTGCCAGCAGGACCCCCACTCGGGAGGGCCACAATGAGCAGTTCTTC.

This clonotype came up many times. V usage is TRBV5-1 and J usage is TRBJ2-7, with TRBD1 identical over 7 bases. Germline assignment: CDR1 SGHRS and CDR2 YFSETQ. The V and J ends lost 4 bases and 3 bases, in that order; junction bases with no gene match: 13. This CDR3 has 16 residues. The CDR3 DNA sequence: TGCGCCAGCAGCAAGACAGGGAGAGGCTCATTCTACGAGCAGTACTTC. Amino acids: CASSKTGRGSFYEQYF.

The table lists this clonotype with many counts. The chain combines TRBV7-9 with TRBJ2-1, with a tentative D call TRBD2 (5 bases). V was trimmed by 0 bases and J by 2 bases, leaving 14 bases between them. Germline CDR1 SEHNR, CDR2 FQNEAQ (reference sequence). This CDR3 region has 17 residues. The CDR3 sequence is CASSLAVDLRAYNEQFF. DNA for the CDR3: TGTGCCAGCAGCTTAGCTGTAGACTTGCGGGCCTACAATGAGCAGTTCTTC.

This clonotype occurred a few times. This CDR3 is CASSIGALGSGELFF. For the CDR3, the DNA is TGTGCCAGTAGTATAGGGGCTCTTGGGTCCGGGGAGCTGTTTTTT. The chain recombines TRBV19 with TRBJ2-2; D not certain. V dropped 1 base and J dropped 6 bases, with 12 bases sitting between them. Germline lookup yields CDR1 LNHDA and CDR2 SQIVND (reference sequence). This CDR3 spans 15 amino acids.

This clonotype was seen ten or more times. The chain employs TRBV2 and TRBJ1-2, with 9 bases that match TRBD1. The CDR3 covers 14 residues. In germline, CDR1 is SNHLY, CDR2 FYNNEI. Trimming cost V 5 bases and J 3 bases; bases outside gene matches: 4. CDR3: CASSHRGRDYGYTF. The CDR3 bases are TGTGCCAGCAGTCACAGGGGGCGCGACTATGGCTACACCTTC.

The chain is built from TRBV15 and TRBJ1-4; maybe TRBD1 (6 bases). V lost 3 bases, J lost 11 bases, and 22 bases lay in between. Per germline, CDR1 LNHNV and CDR2 YYDKDF (reference sequence). The CDR3 sequence is 16 residues long. CDR3 loop: CATSRLTGTAYRKLFF. The CDR3 nucleotides read TGTGCCACCAGCAGGCTTACAGGGACGGCGTATCGGAAACTGTTTTTT. The full variable domain, rest sourced from reference TRBV15 and TRBJ1-4, is DAMVIQNPRYQVTQFGKPVTLSCSQTLNHNVMYWYQQKSSQAPKLLFHYYDKDFNNEADTPDNFQSRRPNTSFCFLDIRSPGLGDTAMYLCATSRLTGTAYRKLFFGSGTQLSVL.

This clonotype was recorded at least ten times. The chain carries TRBV18 and TRBJ2-1; 9 bases agree with TRBD2. With 2 bases clipped from V and 5 bases from J, the junction kept 10 bases outside the gene matches. The CDR3 runs 17 residues. The germline gives CDR1 KGHSH, CDR2 LQKENI. The CDR3 is CASSPWREGALHNEQFF. The CDR3, as DNA: TGTGCCAGCTCACCATGGCGGGAGGGCGCCCTGCACAATGAGCAGTTCTTC.